A selection of T cell receptor beta chains follows, all from one sample in a study of blood T cell repertoires in COVID-19. The table came from immunoSEQ multiplex PCR; TCRdb's copy has only in-frame clones and leaves some out. The sample shows fewer than 350,000 clones, 89% of them seen only once. The sample comprised PBMCs or T cells enriched from blood (not recorded which). These receptors were collected from a woman in her thirties or forties who had recovered from COVID-19. The CDR3 runs from the conserved cysteine through the conserved F or W. The D gene is left open where the match is weak. Clone sizes are given selectively: once, few, many, or a class where the clone is expanded.

V	J	length	size	D	DNA	CDR3
TRBV11-1	TRBJ2-7	13	-	-	TGTGCCAGCAGTCCTGACAGTCCCTACGAGCAGTACTTC	CASSPDSPYEQYF
TRBV5-4	TRBJ1-2	15	-	TRBD1	TGTGCCAGCAGCGCGGGCCGGGACAGGGGATATGGCTACACCTTC	CASSAGRDRGYGYTF
TRBV30	TRBJ1-3	16	-	-	TGTGCCTGGACCTTGGGAGGGGGAGTGGACGGAAACACCATATATTTT	CAWTLGGGVDGNTIYF
TRBV5-1	TRBJ1-2	13	-	TRBD1	TGCGCCAGCAGCTTAACAGGGGACTATGGCTACACCTTC	CASSLTGDYGYTF
TRBV9	TRBJ1-2	13	few	-	TGTGCCAGCAGCGCGCGGGAGTTGTATGGCTACACCTTC	CASSARELYGYTF
TRBV4-1	TRBJ2-2	15	few	-	TGCGCCAGCAGCCAGCACTTTGTTAACACCGGGGAGCTGTTTTTT	CASSQHFVNTGELFF
TRBV9	TRBJ2-5	15	-	-	TGTGCCAGCAGCCCGGGTGGGGCAGGACGGGAGACCCAGTACTTC	CASSPGGAGRETQYF
TRBV5-8	TRBJ1-6	17	few	-	TGTGCCAGCAGCTTGTTGGGGGCGAGGTCCTATAATTCACCCCTCCACTTT	CASSLLGARSYNSPLHF
TRBV18	TRBJ1-4	17	-	-	TGTGCCAGCTCACCGCTGTCTCATAGCAGGGCCAATGAAAAACTGTTTTTT	CASSPLSHSRANEKLFF
TRBV5-1	TRBJ2-1	15	-	TRBD1	TGCGCCAGCAGCCGCGGACAGGGTTCTATCGATGAGCAGTTCTTC	CASSRGQGSIDEQFF
TRBV28	TRBJ2-3	14	-	TRBD2	TGTGCCAGCCACAAGCGGGGACGCACAGATACGCAGTATTTT	CASHKRGRTDTQYF
TRBV6-1	TRBJ2-2	14	-	-	TGTGCCAGCAGTGATCTTCACGCGACCGGGGAGCTGTTTTTT	CASSDLHATGELFF
TRBV30	TRBJ1-2	13	once	-	TGTGCCTGGAGTGTAGGACAGCTTTATGGCTACACCTTC	CAWSVGQLYGYTF
TRBV7-8	TRBJ2-1	13	-	-	TGTGCCAGCAGCCTCTTTTATAGCCATGAGCAGTTCTTC	CASSLFYSHEQFF
TRBV2	TRBJ2-3	16	-	TRBD2	TGTGCCAGCAGCCTCGGGGGGGCGGGGGGCGCAGATACGCAGTATTTT	CASSLGGAGGADTQYF
TRBV3-1/TRBV3-2	TRBJ2-5	16	once	TRBD2	TGTGCCAGCAGCCAAGTATGGGGGGGGTCCAAAGAGACCCAGTACTTC	CASSQVWGGSKETQYF
TRBV7-2	TRBJ1-5	15	-	-	TGTGCCAGCAGCTTAGGTTCCGCCCCCTACCAGCCCCAGCATTTT	CASSLGSAPYQPQHF
TRBV14	TRBJ1-6	16	-	-	TGTGCCAGCAGCCAAGATAGAATAGAGAATAATTCACCCCTCCACTTT	CASSQDRIENNSPLHF
TRBV2	TRBJ1-5	15	-	TRBD1	TGTGCCAGCAGTAAATACACAGGGGATCGTCAGCCCCAGCATTTT	CASSKYTGDRQPQHF
TRBV9	TRBJ2-3	16	-	-	TGTGCCAGCAGCCCGTTGAGGGGGGGCCCCACAGATACGCAGTATTTT	CASSPLRGGPTDTQYF
TRBV6-5	TRBJ2-1	15	-	-	TGTGCCAGCAGGTTTATGGGAGTCCGGGGGAATGAGCAGTTCTTC	CASRFMGVRGNEQFF
TRBV27	TRBJ1-6	20	-	TRBD1	TGTGCCAGCAGTTTGCGAGCCGGGACAGGGGGCGGCTTTGTTGGCTCACCCCTCCACTTT	CASSLRAGTGGGFVGSPLHF
TRBV5-1	TRBJ2-7	16	once	-	TGCGCCAGCAGCTTCCCACCGGGGTCCACTTCCTACGAGCAGTACTTC	CASSFPPGSTSYEQYF
TRBV6-2/TRBV6-3	TRBJ2-7	17	-	TRBD2	TGTGCCAGCAGTTACTCGATAAGGGAGCGGGGGGGCTACGAGCAGTACTTC	CASSYSIRERGGYEQYF
TRBV18	TRBJ2-7	14	-	TRBD2	TGTGCCAGCTCCCTGACTAGCATAAGCGACGAGCAGTACTTC	CASSLTSISDEQYF